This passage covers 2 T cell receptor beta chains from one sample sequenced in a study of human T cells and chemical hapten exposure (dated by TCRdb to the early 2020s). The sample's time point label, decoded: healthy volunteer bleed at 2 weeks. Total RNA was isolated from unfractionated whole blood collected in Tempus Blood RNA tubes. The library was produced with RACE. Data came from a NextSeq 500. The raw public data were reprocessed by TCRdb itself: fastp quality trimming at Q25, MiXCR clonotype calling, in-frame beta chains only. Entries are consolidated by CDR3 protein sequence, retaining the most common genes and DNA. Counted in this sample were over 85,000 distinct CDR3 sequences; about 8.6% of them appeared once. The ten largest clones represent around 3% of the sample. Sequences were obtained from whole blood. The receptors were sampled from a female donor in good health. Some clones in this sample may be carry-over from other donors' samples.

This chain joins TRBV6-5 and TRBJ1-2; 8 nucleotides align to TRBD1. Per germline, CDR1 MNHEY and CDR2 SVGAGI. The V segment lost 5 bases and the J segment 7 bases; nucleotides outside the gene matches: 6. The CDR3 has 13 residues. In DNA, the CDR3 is TGTGCCAGCAGTAGAGGACAGGGATCTGGCTACACCTTC. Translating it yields CASSRGQGSGYTF.

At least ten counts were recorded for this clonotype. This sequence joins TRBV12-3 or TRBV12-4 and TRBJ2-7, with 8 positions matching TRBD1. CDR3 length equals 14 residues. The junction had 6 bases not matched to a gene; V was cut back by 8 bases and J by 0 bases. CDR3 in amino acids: CASGRTGTSYEQYF. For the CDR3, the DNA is TGTGCCAGCGGACGGACAGGGACCTCCTACGAGCAGTACTTC.